The present T cell receptor beta chain was sequenced within a study of graft-versus-host responses after intestinal transplantation. The overall study: Anti-thymocyte globulin served as induction for all recipients, who then took tacrolimus and steroids for about 3 years. Study results and limitations: Detected in recipient marrow were GvH clones, some of which were first observed in ileum or blood. High graft-versus-host to host-versus-graft clonal ratios were found in allografts of patients who had graft-donor T cell macrochimerism.

Clones were read by immunoSEQ multiplex PCR, and TCRdb kept only the in-frame ones, dropping some. The sample records roughly 100,000 clones, roughly 91% being singletons. The V and J ends lost 3 bases and 3 bases respectively, with 16 bases between them. The CDR3 covers 16 residues. From germline, CDR1 is LNHDA and CDR2 SQIVND (reference sequence). Comment on this clone: Its antigen is unknown.

The receptor was isolated from a human donor who was the organ donor for an intestinal transplant. The V call is TRBV19, the J call TRBJ2-3, with D tentatively TRBD2 (6 bases). The source was unstimulated CD4+ T cells sorted from spleen or lymph node cells, collected before transplant. The CDR3 DNA is TGTGCCAGTAGTATCCCGAGGGGCGGGGCGACAGATACGCAGTATTTT. Translation gives CASSIPRGGATDTQYF.